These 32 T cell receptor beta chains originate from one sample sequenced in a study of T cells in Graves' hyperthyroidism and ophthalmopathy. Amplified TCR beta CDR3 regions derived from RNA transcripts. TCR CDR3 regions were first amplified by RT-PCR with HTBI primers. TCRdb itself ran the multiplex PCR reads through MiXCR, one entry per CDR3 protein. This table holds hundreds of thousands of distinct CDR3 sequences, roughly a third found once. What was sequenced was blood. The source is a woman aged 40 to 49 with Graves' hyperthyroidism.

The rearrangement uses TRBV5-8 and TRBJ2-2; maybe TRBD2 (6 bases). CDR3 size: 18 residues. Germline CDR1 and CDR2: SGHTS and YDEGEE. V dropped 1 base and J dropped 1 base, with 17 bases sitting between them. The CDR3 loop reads CASSLPRTDYMNTGELFF. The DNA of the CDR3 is TGTGCCAGCAGCTTGCCCCGGACGGACTACATGAACACCGGGGAGCTGTTTTTT.

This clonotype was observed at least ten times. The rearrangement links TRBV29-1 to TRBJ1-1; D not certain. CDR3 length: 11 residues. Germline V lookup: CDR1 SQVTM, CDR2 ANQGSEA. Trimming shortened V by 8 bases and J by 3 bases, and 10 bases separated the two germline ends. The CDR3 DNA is TGCAGCTTAACAGCTTACACTGAAGCTTTCTTT. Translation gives CSLTAYTEAFF.

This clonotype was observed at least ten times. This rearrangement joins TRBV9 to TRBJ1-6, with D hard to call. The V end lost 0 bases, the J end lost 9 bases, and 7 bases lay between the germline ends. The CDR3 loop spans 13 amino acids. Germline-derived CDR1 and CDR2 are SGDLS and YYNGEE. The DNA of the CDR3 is TGTGCCAGCAGCGTAGAGGGTTTTTCACCCCTCCACTTT. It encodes CASSVEGFSPLHF.

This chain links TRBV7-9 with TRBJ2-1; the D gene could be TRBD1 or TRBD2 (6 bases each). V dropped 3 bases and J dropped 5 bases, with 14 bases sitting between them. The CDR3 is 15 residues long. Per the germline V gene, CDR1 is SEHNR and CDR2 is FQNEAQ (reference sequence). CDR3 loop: CASSFSGGQDNEQFF. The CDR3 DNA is TGTGCCAGCAGCTTTAGTGGGGGGCAAGACAATGAGCAGTTCTTC.

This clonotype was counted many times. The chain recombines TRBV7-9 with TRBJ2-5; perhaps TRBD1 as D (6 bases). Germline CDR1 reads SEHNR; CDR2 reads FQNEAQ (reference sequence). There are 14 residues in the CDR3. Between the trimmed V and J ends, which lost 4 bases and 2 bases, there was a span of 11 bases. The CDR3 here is CASSSRQAQETQYF. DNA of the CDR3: TGTGCCAGCAGCTCCCGACAGGCACAAGAGACCCAGTACTTC.

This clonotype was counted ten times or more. The CDR3 nucleotides read TGTGCCAGCAGCTTCGAAGGGGGCACTGAAGCTTTCTTT. Translating gives CASSFEGGTEAFF. The chain combines TRBV11-1 with TRBJ1-1; D possibly corresponds to TRBD1 (6 bases). Germline V lookup: CDR1 SGHAT, CDR2 FQDESV (reference sequence). V lost 3 bases and J lost 4, with 9 bases in between. This CDR3 region has 13 residues.

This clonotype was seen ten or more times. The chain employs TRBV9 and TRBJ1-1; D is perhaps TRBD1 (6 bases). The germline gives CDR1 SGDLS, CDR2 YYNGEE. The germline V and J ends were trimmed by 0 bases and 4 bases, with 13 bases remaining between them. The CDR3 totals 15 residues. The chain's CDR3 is CASSVGGGHGTEAFF. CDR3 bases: TGTGCCAGCAGCGTAGGAGGGGGACACGGCACTGAAGCTTTCTTT.

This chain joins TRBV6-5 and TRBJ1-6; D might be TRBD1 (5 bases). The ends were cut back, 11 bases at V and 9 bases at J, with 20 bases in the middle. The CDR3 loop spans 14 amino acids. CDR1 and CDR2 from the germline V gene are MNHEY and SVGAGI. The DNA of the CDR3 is TGTGCCTCCCGAGATGCGGGGGGACGTTCACCCCTCCACTTT. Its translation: CASRDAGGRSPLHF.

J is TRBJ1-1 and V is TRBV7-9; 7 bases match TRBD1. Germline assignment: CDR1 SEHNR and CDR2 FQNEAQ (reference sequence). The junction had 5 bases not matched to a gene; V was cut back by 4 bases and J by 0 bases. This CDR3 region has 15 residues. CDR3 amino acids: CASSSTTGMNTEAFF. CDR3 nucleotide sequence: TGTGCCAGCAGCTCCACGACAGGGATGAACACTGAAGCTTTCTTT. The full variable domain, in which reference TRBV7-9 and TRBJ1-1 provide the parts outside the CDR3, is DTGVSQNPRHKITKRGQNVTFRCDPISEHNRLYWYRQTLGQGPEFLTYFQNEAQLEKSRLLSDRFSAERPKGSFSTLEIQRTEQGDSAMYLCASSSTTGMNTEAFFGQGTRLTVV.

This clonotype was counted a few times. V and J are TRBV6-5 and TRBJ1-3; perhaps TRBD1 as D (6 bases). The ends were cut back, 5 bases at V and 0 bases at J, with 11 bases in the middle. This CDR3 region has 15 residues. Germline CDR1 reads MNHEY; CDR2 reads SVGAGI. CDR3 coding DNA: TGTGCCAGCAGTCCGACAGGCTTCTCTGGAAACACCATATATTTT. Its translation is CASSPTGFSGNTIYF.

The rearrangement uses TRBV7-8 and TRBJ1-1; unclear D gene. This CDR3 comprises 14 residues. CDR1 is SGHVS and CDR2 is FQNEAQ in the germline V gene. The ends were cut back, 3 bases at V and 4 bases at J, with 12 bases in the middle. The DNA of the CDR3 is TGTGCCAGCAGCTTCCCCAGATTGGGCACTGAAGCTTTCTTT. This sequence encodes CASSFPRLGTEAFF.

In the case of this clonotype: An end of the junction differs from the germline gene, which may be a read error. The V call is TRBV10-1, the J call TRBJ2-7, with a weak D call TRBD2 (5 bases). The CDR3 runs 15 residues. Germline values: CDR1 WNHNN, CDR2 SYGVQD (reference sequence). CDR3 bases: TGTGCCAGCAGCTCGACCTCGGTTCGGGGAGACGAGCAGTACTTC. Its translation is CASSSTSVRGDEQYF.

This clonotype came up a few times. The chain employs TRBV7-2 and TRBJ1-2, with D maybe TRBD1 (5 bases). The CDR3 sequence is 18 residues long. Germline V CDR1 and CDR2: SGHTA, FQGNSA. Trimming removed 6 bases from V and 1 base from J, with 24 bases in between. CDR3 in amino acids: CASSYFERPGQLNYGYTF. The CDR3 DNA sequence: TGTGCCAGCAGTTACTTTGAGAGGCCAGGGCAACTTAACTATGGCTACACCTTC.

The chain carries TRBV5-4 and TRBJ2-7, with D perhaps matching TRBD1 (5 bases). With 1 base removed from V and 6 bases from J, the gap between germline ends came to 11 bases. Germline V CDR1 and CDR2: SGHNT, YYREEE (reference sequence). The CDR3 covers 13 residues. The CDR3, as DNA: TGTGCCAGCAGCTTGCAGTTGCAGGGCGAGCAGTACTTC. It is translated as CASSLQLQGEQYF.

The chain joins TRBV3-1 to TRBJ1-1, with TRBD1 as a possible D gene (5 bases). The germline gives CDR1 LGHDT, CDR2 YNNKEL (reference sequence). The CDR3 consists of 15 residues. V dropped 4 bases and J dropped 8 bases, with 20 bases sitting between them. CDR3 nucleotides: TGTGCCAGCAGCCGGACCGGGGCCGACGCGGACGAAGCTTTCTTT. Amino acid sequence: CASSRTGADADEAFF.

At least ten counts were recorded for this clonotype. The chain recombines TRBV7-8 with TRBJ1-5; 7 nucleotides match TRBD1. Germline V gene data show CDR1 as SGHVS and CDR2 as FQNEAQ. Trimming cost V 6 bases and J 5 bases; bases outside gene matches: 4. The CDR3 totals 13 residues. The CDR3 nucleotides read TGTGCCAGCAGTACAGGGGATGATCAGCCCCAGCATTTT. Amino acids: CASSTGDDQPQHF. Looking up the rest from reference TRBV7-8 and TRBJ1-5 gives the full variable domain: GAGVSQSPRYKVAKRGQDVALRCDPISGHVSLFWYQQALGQGPEFLTYFQNEAQLDKSGLPSDRFFAERPEGSVSTLKIQRTQQEDSAVYLCASSTGDDQPQHFGDGTRLSIL.

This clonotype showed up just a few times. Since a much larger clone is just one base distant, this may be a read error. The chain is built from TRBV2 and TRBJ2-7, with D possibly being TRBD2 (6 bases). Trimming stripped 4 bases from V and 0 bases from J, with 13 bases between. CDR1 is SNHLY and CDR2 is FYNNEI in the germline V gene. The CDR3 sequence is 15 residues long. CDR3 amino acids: CASSGAGTLSYEQYF. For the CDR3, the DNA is TGTGCCAGCAGTGGAGCTGGGACTCTCTCCTACGAGCAGTACTTC.

The chain's CDR3 is CASSSRSGGYGYTF. The CDR3 DNA is TGTGCCAGCAGCTCAAGATCAGGGGGCTATGGCTACACCTTC. The V and J genes are TRBV7-2 and TRBJ1-2, with 7 nucleotides matching TRBD1. Germline-derived CDR1 and CDR2 are SGHTA and FQGNSA. The CDR3 consists of 14 residues. V lost 4 bases and J lost 4; bases outside the gene matches: 6.

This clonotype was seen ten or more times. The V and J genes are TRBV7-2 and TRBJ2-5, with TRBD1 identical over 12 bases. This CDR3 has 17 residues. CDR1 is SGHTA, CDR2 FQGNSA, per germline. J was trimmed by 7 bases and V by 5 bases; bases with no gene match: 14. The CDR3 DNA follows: TGTGCCAGCAGCACTTGGGGGACAGGGGGCTTACAGGGGACCCAGTACTTC. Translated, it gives CASSTWGTGGLQGTQYF.

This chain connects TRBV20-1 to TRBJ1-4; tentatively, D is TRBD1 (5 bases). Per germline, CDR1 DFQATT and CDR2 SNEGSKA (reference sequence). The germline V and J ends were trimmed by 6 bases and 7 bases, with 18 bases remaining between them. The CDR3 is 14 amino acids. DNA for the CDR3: TGCAGTGCGCTAAGAGGGGTCAGGGCTGAAAAACTGTTTTTT. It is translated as CSALRGVRAEKLFF.

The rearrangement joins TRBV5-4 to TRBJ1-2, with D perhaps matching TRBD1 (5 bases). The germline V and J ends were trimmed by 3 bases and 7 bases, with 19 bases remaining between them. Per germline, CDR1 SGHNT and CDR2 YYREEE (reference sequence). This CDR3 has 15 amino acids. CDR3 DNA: TGTGCCAGCAGCTCGGGAACGGGGCTAATGGGTGGCTACACCTTC. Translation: CASSSGTGLMGGYTF.

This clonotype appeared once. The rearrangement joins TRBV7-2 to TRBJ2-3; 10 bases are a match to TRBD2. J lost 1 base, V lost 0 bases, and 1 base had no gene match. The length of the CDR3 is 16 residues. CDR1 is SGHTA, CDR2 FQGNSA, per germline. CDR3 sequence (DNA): TGTGCCAGCAGCTTAGCGGGGACTAGCGGCACAGATACGCAGTATTTT. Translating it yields CASSLAGTSGTDTQYF. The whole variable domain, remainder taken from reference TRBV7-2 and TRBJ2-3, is GAGVSQSPSNKVTEKGKDVELRCDPISGHTALYWYRQSLGQGLEFLIYFQGNSAPDKSGLPSDRFSAERTGGSVSTLTIQRTQQEDSAVYLCASSLAGTSGTDTQYFGPGTRLTVL.

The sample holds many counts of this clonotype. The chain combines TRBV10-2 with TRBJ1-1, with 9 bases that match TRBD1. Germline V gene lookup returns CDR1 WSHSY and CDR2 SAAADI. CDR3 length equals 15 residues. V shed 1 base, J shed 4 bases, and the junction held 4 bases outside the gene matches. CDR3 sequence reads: CASSELTGGSTEAFF. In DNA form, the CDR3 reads TGCGCCAGCAGTGAGTTGACAGGGGGTAGCACTGAAGCTTTCTTT.

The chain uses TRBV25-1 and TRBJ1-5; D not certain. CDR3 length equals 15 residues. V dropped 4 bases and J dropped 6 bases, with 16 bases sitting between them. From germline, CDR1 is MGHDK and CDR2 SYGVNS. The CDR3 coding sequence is TGTGCCAGCAGTGCTAGTTGGTCAGCGACTCAGCCCCAGCATTTT. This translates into CASSASWSATQPQHF.

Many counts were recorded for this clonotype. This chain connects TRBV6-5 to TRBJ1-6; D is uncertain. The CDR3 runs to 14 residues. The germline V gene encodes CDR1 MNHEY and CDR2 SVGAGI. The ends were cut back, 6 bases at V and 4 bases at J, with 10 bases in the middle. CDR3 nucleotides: TGTGCCAGCAGCGCGACTGATTATAATTCACCCCTCCACTTT. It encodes CASSATDYNSPLHF.

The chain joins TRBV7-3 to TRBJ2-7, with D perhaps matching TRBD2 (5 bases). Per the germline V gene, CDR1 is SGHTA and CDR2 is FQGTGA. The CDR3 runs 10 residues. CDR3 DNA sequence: TGTGCTAGCGTACTCTACGAGCAGTACTTC. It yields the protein CASVLYEQYF.

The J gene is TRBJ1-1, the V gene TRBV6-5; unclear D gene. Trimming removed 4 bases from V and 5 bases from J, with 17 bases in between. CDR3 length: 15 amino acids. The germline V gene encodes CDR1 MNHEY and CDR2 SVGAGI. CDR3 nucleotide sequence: TGTGCCAGCAGTTCCCACATGGCGGGAGGGACTGAAGCTTTCTTT. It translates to CASSSHMAGGTEAFF.

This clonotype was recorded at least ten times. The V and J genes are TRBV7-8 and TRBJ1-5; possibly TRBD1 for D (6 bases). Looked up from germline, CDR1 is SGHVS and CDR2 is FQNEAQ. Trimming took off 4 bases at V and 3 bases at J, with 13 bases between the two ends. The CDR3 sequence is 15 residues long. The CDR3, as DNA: TGTGCCAGCAGCTCAGGACAGAGACTCAATCAGCCCCAGCATTTT. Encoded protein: CASSSGQRLNQPQHF.

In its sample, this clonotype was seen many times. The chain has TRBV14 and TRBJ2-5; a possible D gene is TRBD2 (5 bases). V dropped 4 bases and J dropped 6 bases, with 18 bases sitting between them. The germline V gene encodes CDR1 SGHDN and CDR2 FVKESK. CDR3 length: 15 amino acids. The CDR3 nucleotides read TGTGCCAGCAGCCCGGATTTGGCGGGCGCGAAGACCCAGTACTTC. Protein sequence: CASSPDLAGAKTQYF.

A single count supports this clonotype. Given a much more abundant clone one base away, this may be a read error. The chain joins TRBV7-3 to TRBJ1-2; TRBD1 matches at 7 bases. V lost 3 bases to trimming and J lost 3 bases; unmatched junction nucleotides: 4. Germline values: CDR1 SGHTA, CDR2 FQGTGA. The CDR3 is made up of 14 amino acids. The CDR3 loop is CASSFRQGHYGYTF. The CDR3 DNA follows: TGTGCCAGCAGCTTCAGACAGGGCCACTATGGCTACACCTTC.

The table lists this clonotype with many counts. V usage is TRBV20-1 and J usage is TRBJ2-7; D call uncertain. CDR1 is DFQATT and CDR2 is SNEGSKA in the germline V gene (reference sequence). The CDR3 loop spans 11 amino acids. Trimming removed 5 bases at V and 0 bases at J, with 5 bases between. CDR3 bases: TGCAGTGCTTGGGGCTCCTACGAGCAGTACTTC. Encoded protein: CSAWGSYEQYF.

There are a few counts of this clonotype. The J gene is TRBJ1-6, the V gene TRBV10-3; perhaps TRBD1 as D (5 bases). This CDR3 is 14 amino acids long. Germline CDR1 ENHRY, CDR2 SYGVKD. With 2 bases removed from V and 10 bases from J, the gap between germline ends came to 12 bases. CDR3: CAISEIAGESPLHF. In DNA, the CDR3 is TGTGCCATCAGTGAGATCGCGGGGGAATCACCCCTCCACTTT.